This T cell receptor beta chain originates from a study of human T cells and chemical hapten exposure. Background on the study: Throughout the roughly 24-week study, diphenylcyclopropenone was applied weekly to the patients' scalps. Affected patients, primarily female, had alopecia areata, totalis or universalis. Regarding the study as a whole: It should be noted that donors had alopecia, so their immune response may differ from healthy people's. With DPC sensitization, TCRs exceeding 1 in 1000 frequency showed no change.

TCRdb reprocessed the RACE reads with MiXCR, giving one entry per CDR3 protein. The sample records 80,000 to 100,000 distinct CDR3 sequences, roughly 12% being singletons. The time point was: patch test 1, 2 weeks after DPC sensitization. Treatment: therapeutic diphenylcyclopropenone sensitization with weekly scalp DPC. A few counts support this clonotype. What it binds is unknown. In germline, CDR1 is DFQATT, CDR2 SNEGSKA (reference sequence). The ends lost 6 bases at V and 3 bases at J; junction bases unmatched: 5. There are 14 residues in the CDR3. This receptor was taken from a woman between 40 and 50 years old with alopecia areata. Some clones in this sample may be carry-over from other donors' samples. The chain couples TRBV20-1 to TRBJ2-2, with TRBD2 matching over 9 bases. This specimen was whole blood, taken in connection with sensitization to the hapten diphenylcyclopropenone (DPC). The DNA of the CDR3 is TGCAGTGCCAATAGCGGGGGCGACACCGGGGAGCTGTTTTTT. Translation gives CSANSGGDTGELFF.